Listed below are T cell receptor beta chains from one sample, sequenced in a study of blood T cell repertoires in COVID-19. The table came from immunoSEQ multiplex PCR; TCRdb's copy has only in-frame clones and leaves some out. The repertoire holds 200,000 to 300,000 clones, with roughly four fifths as singletons. Sequences were obtained from peripheral blood. All receptors derive from a man aged 45-60 years with acute or convalescent COVID-19. Both conserved end residues are part of each CDR3. The D gene is left open where the match is weak. Expanded clones are given a class, and other clones once, few, many or no size at all.

TRBD2	.	TRBV10-3	TRBJ2-1	CAISETSGLYNEQFF	TGTGCCATCAGTGAGACTAGCGGGCTGTACAATGAGCAGTTCTTC
TRBD1	.	TRBV2	TRBJ1-2	CACWDRRGYTF	TGTGCCTGTTGGGACAGGCGCGGCTACACCTTC
.	once	TRBV18	TRBJ1-3	CASSPQGTYESSGNTIYF	TGTGCCAGCTCACCACAGGGGACATATGAGAGCTCTGGAAACACCATATATTTT
.	.	TRBV19	TRBJ1-2	CASREANYGYTF	TGTGCCAGTCGGGAAGCCAACTATGGCTACACCTTC
TRBD1	.	TRBV10-3	TRBJ1-2	CAISDGQASYGYTF	TGTGCCATCAGTGACGGACAGGCCTCCTATGGCTACACCTTC
TRBD1	.	TRBV4-2	TRBJ2-1	CASSQVRGRYNEQFF	TGTGCCAGCAGCCAAGTGAGGGGGCGATACAATGAGCAGTTCTTC
TRBD1	.	TRBV5-6	TRBJ2-1	CASSLLDRTYNEQFF	TGTGCCAGCAGCTTGTTGGACAGGACATACAATGAGCAGTTCTTC
TRBD2	.	TRBV5-1	TRBJ2-5	CASSPFGLAVEETQYF	TGCGCCAGCAGCCCTTTCGGACTAGCGGTAGAAGAGACCCAGTACTTC
TRBD2	few	TRBV9	TRBJ2-1	CASSPRTSGRADEQFF	TGTGCCAGCAGCCCCCGGACTAGCGGGAGAGCAGACGAGCAGTTCTTC
.	.	TRBV7-9	TRBJ2-7	CASSFQGGYEQYF	TGTGCCAGCAGCTTTCAGGGAGGATACGAGCAGTACTTC
TRBD2	.	TRBV4-1	TRBJ2-3	CASSREGLAGLDTQYF	TGCGCCAGCAGCCGCGAGGGACTAGCGGGATTAGATACGCAGTATTTT
.	.	TRBV14	TRBJ1-4	CASSQGAFEKLFF	TGTGCCAGCAGCCAGGGGGCTTTTGAAAAACTGTTTTTT
TRBD2	.	TRBV6-1	TRBJ2-7	CASSERGLAEIAYEQYF	TGTGCCAGCAGTGAAAGGGGACTAGCGGAGATTGCCTACGAGCAGTACTTC
.	.	TRBV7-7	TRBJ2-3	CASSPAPPGRDTQYF	TGTGCTAGCAGCCCCGCCCCCCCTGGGAGGGATACGCAGTATTTT
.	.	TRBV6-5	TRBJ2-7	CASSYSTGTYEQYF	TGTGCCAGCAGTTACTCGACAGGAACCTACGAGCAGTACTTC
.	.	TRBV4-2	TRBJ2-3	CASSQGASADTQYF	TGTGCCAGCAGCCAAGGGGCTAGCGCAGATACGCAGTATTTT
TRBD1	.	TRBV5-1	TRBJ1-2	CASSRTGDPFDGYTF	TGCGCCAGCAGCCGAACAGGGGACCCGTTCGACGGCTACACCTTC
.	.	TRBV3-1/TRBV3-2	TRBJ1-2	CASSPAGRQGYTF	TGTGCCAGCAGCCCGGCAGGAAGGCAGGGCTACACCTTC
TRBD1	.	TRBV5-4	TRBJ2-7	CASSWGQIDAYEQYF	TGTGCCAGCAGCTGGGGACAGATAGACGCCTACGAGCAGTACTTC
.	.	TRBV29-1	TRBJ1-1	CSATGPGAEAFF	TGCAGCGCGACAGGACCTGGGGCTGAAGCTTTCTTT
.	few	TRBV27	TRBJ1-4	CATGSPATNEKLFF	TGTGCTACAGGGTCCCCAGCAACTAATGAAAAACTGTTTTTT
TRBD1	.	TRBV19	TRBJ2-5	CASSGAGTGKTQYF	TGTGCCAGTAGTGGCGCCGGGACAGGGAAGACCCAGTACTTC
.	once	TRBV7-9	TRBJ1-5	CASSRSNQPQHF	TGTGCCAGCAGTCGTAGCAATCAGCCCCAGCATTTT
.	once	TRBV13	TRBJ1-5	CASSLRGDQPQHF	TGTGCCAGCAGCTTACGCGGGGATCAGCCCCAGCATTTT
.	.	TRBV5-4	TRBJ2-7	CASSPGGVQYEQYF	TGTGCCAGCAGCCCCGGGGGTGTCCAGTACGAGCAGTACTTC
TRBD1	.	TRBV10-3	TRBJ2-7	CAGANPGQGSEQYF	TGTGCCGGGGCGAACCCGGGACAGGGGAGCGAGCAGTACTTC
TRBD2	.	TRBV7-2	TRBJ2-7	CASSLGGSLYEQYF	TGTGCCAGCAGCTTGGGGGGGTCTCTTTACGAGCAGTACTTC
TRBD2	.	TRBV15	TRBJ2-7	CATSRELAAYEQYF	TGTGCCACCAGCAGAGAACTAGCGGCCTACGAGCAGTACTTC
.	.	TRBV11-2	TRBJ2-7	CASSLARDYEQYF	TGTGCCAGCAGCTTAGCACGGGACTACGAGCAGTACTTC
TRBD1	.	TRBV7-9	TRBJ1-2	CASSPGTGTYGYTF	TGTGCCAGCAGCCCGGGGACAGGGACCTATGGCTACACCTTC
.	.	TRBV27	TRBJ2-1	CASSLAGISYNEQFF	TGTGCCAGCAGTTTAGCCGGGATCTCCTACAATGAGCAGTTCTTC
.	.	TRBV5-6	TRBJ1-1	CASSQLGLNHPEAFF	TGTGCCAGCAGCCAGCTGGGACTCAACCACCCTGAAGCTTTCTTT
.	.	TRBV6-5	TRBJ2-1	CASSYSPVSYNEQFF	TGTGCCAGCAGTTACTCGCCAGTCTCCTACAATGAGCAGTTCTTC
.	.	TRBV3-1/TRBV3-2	TRBJ1-2	CASRAGHGHGYTF	TGTGCCAGCAGAGCGGGACACGGCCATGGCTACACCTTC
.	.	TRBV6-5	TRBJ1-1	CASKGQVSEAFF	TGTGCCAGCAAGGGGCAGGTATCTGAAGCTTTCTTT
.	.	TRBV10-3	TRBJ2-1	CAISVQNNEQFF	TGTGCCATCAGTGTACAGAACAATGAGCAGTTCTTC
TRBD2	.	TRBV11-3	TRBJ2-5	CASTDGGRGGGTQYF	TGTGCCAGCACCGACGGCGGGAGGGGTGGGGGGACCCAGTACTTC
.	.	TRBV6-1	TRBJ2-7	CASIPGTSSSYEQYF	TGTGCCAGCATACCCGGGACTTCCAGCTCCTACGAGCAGTACTTC
.	.	TRBV2	TRBJ2-1	CASRDGTLNEQFF	TGTGCCAGCAGGGACGGGACTCTCAATGAGCAGTTCTTC
TRBD1	.	TRBV5-4	TRBJ1-2	CASTRDRGNYGYTF	TGTGCCAGCACCCGGGACAGGGGTAACTATGGCTACACCTTC
.	.	TRBV28	TRBJ2-7	CASVTQGLNGQQYF	TGTGCCAGCGTAACGCAGGGTCTCAACGGGCAGCAGTACTTC
TRBD1	.	TRBV19	TRBJ2-7	CASSISGQHSYEQYF	TGTGCCAGTAGTATTTCGGGACAGCACTCCTACGAGCAGTACTTC
TRBD1	.	TRBV3-1/TRBV3-2	TRBJ1-1	CASSLRQGGTEAFF	TGTGCCAGCAGCCTCCGACAGGGGGGCACTGAAGCTTTCTTT
TRBD1	few	TRBV6-5	TRBJ1-1	CASSHSTGLMNTEAFF	TGTGCCAGCAGTCACTCGACAGGGCTAATGAACACTGAAGCTTTCTTT
TRBD1	.	TRBV25-1	TRBJ2-5	CASSDRGLGQETQYF	TGTGCCAGCAGCGACAGGGGGCTCGGCCAAGAGACCCAGTACTTC
TRBD2	.	TRBV3-1/TRBV3-2	TRBJ2-3	CASSSGAGGTDTQYF	TGTGCCAGCAGCTCTGGAGCGGGAGGCACAGATACGCAGTATTTT
.	.	TRBV7-9	TRBJ2-1	CASSLRNEQFF	TGTGCCAGCAGCTTGAGGAATGAGCAGTTCTTC